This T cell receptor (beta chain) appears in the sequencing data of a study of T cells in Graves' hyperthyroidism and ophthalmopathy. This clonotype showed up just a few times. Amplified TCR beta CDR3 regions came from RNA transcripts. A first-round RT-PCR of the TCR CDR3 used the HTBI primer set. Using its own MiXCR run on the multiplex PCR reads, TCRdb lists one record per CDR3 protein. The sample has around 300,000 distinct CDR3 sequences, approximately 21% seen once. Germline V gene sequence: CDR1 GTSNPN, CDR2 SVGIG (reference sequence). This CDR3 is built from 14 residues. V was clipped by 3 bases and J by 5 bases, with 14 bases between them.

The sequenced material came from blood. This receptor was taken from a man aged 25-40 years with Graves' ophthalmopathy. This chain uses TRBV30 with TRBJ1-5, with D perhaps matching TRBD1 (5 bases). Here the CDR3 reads CAWRRGGADQPQHF. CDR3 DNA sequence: TGTGCCTGGAGGCGGGGAGGGGCTGATCAGCCCCAGCATTTT. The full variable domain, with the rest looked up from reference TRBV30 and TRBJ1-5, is SQTIHQWPATLVQPVGSPLSLECTVEGTSNPNLYWYRQAAGRGLQLLFYSVGIGQISSEVPQNLSASRPQDRQFILSSKKLLLSDSGFYLCAWRRGGADQPQHFGDGTRLSIL.